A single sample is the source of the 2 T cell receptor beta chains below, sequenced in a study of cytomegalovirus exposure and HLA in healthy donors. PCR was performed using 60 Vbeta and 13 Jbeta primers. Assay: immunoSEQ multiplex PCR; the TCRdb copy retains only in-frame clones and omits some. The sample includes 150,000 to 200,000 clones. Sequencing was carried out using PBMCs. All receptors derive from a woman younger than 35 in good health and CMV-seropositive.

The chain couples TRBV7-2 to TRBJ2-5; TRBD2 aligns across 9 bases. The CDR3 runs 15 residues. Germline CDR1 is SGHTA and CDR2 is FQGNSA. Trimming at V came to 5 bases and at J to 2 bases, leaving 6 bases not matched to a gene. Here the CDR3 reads CASSASGRLQETQYF. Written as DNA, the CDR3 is TGTGCCAGCAGCGCCAGCGGGAGGCTACAAGAGACCCAGTACTTC.

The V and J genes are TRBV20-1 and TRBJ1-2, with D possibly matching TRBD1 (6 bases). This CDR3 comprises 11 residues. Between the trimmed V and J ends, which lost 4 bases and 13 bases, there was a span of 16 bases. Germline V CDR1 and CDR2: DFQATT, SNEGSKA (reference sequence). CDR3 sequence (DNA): TGCAGTGCTAACGACAGGACCCCTAGCACCTTC. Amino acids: CSANDRTPSTF.